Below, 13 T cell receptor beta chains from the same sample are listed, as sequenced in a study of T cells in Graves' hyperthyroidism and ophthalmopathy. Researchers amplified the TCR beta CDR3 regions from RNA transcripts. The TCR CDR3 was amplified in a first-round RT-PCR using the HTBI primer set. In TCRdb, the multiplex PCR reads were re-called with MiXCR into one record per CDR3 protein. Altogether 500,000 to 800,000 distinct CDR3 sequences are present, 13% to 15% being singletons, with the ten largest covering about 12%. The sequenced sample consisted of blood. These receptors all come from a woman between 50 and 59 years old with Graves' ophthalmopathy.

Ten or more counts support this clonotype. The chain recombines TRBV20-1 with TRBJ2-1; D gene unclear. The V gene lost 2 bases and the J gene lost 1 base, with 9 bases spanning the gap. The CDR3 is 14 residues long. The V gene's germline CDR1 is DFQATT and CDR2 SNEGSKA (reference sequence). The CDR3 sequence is CSARFSGSYNEQFF. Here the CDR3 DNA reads TGCAGTGCTAGATTTTCCGGTTCCTACAATGAGCAGTTCTTC.

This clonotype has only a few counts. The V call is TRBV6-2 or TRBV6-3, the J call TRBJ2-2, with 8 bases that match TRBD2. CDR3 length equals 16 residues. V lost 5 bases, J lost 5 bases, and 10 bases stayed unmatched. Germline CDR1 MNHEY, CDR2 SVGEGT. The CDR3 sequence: CASSLFSGSGTGELFF. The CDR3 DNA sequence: TGTGCCAGCAGTCTATTCAGCGGGAGCGGGACCGGGGAGCTGTTTTTT.

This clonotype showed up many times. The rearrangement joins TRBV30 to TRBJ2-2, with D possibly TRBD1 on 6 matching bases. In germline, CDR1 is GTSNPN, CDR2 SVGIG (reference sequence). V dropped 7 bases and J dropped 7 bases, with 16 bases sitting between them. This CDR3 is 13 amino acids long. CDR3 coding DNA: TGTGCCTACCGACCGACAGGAGTCGGGGAGCTGTTTTTT. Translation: CAYRPTGVGELFF.

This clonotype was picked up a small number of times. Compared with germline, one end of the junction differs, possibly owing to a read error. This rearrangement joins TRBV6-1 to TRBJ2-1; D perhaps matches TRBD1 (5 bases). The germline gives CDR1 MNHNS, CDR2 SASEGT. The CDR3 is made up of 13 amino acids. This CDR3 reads CASIELRTRKQFF. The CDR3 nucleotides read TGTGCCAGCATTGAATTGCGGACAAGGAAGCAGTTCTTC.

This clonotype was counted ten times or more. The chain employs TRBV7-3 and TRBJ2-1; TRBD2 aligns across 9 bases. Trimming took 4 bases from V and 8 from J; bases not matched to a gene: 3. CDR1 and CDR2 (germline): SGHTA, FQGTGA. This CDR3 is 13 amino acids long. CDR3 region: CASSSAGGDEQFF. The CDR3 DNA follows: TGTGCCAGCAGCTCAGCGGGAGGCGATGAGCAGTTCTTC.

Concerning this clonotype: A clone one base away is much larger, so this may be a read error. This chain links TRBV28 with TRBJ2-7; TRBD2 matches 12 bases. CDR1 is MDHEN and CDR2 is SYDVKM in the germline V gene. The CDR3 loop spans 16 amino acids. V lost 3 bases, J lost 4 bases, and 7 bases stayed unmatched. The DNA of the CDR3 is TGTGCCAGCAGTTTCCCCAGACTAGCGGGAGCTTACGAGCAGTACTTC. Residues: CASSFPRLAGAYEQYF.

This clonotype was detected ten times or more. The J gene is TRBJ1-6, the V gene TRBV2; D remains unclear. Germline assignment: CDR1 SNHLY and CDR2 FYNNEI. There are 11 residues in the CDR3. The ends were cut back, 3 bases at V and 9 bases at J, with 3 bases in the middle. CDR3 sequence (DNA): TGTGCCAGCAGTGAGAGTTCACCCCTCCACTTT. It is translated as CASSESSPLHF.

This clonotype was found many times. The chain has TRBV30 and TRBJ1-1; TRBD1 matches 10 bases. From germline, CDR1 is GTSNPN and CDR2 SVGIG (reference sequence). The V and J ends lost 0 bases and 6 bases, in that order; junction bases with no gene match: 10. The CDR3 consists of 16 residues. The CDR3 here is CAWSVWGTGDNPEAFF. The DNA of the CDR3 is TGTGCCTGGAGTGTATGGGGGACAGGGGATAATCCTGAAGCTTTCTTT.

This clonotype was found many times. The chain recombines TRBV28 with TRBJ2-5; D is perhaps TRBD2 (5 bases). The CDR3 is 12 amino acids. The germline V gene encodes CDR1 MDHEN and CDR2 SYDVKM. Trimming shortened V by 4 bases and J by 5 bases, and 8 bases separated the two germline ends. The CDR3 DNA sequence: TGTGCCAGCAGTTCAGCGGCCGAGACCCAGTACTTC. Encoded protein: CASSSAAETQYF.

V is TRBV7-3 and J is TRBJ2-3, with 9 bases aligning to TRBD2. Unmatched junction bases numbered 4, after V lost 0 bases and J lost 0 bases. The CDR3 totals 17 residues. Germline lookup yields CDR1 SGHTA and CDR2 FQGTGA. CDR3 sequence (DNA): TGTGCCAGCAGCTTAACCCCTAGCGGGACAAGCACAGATACGCAGTATTTT. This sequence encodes CASSLTPSGTSTDTQYF.

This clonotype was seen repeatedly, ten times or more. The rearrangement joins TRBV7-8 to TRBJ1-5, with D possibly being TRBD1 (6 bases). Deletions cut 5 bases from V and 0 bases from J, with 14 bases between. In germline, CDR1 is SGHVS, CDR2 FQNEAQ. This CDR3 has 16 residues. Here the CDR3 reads CASSRGQTYSNQPQHF. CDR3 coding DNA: TGTGCCAGCAGCCGCGGACAGACTTATAGCAATCAGCCCCAGCATTTT. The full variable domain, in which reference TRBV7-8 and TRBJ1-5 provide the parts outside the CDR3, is GAGVSQSPRYKVAKRGQDVALRCDPISGHVSLFWYQQALGQGPEFLTYFQNEAQLDKSGLPSDRFFAERPEGSVSTLKIQRTQQEDSAVYLCASSRGQTYSNQPQHFGDGTRLSIL.

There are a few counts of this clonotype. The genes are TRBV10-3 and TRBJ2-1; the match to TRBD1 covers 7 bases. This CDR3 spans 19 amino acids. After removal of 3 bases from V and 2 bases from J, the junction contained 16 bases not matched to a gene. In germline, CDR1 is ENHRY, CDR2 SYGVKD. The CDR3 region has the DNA TGTGCCATCAGTGACCCACTCTCTGACAGGGTTCCACCCTACAATGAGCAGTTCTTC. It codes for CAISDPLSDRVPPYNEQFF.

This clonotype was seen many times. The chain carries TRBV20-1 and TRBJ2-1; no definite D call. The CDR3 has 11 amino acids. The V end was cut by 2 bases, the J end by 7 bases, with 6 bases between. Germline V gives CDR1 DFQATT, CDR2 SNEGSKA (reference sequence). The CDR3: CSARPRNEQFF. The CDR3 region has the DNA TGCAGTGCTAGACCTAGGAATGAGCAGTTCTTC.